A selection of T cell receptor beta chains follows, all from one sample in a study of cytomegalovirus exposure and HLA in healthy donors. Assay: immunoSEQ multiplex PCR; the TCRdb copy retains only in-frame clones and omits some. The sample lists over 130,000 clones, 75% to 85% occurring once. Sequencing used PBMCs. Receptors were obtained from a man aged 50 to 60 in good health and CMV-seronegative. Both conserved end residues are part of each CDR3. The D gene is left open where the match is weak. Rows give clone size only sometimes, using once, few, many, or a class for an expanded clone.

clone_size,j_call,d_call,v_call,cdr3_nt,cdr3_aa
NA,TRBJ1-3,TRBD1,TRBV28,TGTGCCAGCAGTCCGGGGACAGGAAACTCTGGAAACACCATATATTTT,CASSPGTGNSGNTIYF
NA,TRBJ2-6,NA,TRBV7-9,TGTGCCAGCAGCTTATTGGACACTTTCCTCTCTGGGGCCAACGTCCTGACTTTC,CASSLLDTFLSGANVLTF
NA,TRBJ1-1,NA,TRBV23-1,TGCGCCAGCAGTCTCCGAGGAGCGAAGAACACTGAAGCTTTCTTT,CASSLRGAKNTEAFF
NA,TRBJ1-1,TRBD1,TRBV18,TGTGCCAGCTCACCACATTGGACAGGGGGCGGTCGAAACACTGAAGCTTTCTTT,CASSPHWTGGGRNTEAFF
NA,TRBJ1-4,NA,TRBV20-1,TGCAGTGCTAGAGGGCAGGAGGAACTGTTTTTT,CSARGQEELFF
NA,TRBJ2-3,NA,TRBV9,TGTGCCAGCAGCGCCCAGGAGCGGGGCACAGATACGCAGTATTTT,CASSAQERGTDTQYF
NA,TRBJ2-3,TRBD2,TRBV4-2,TGTGCCAGCAGCCCCCGGGGTGGAGCGGGAGTAGGGGATACGCAGTATTTT,CASSPRGGAGVGDTQYF
once,TRBJ2-2,NA,TRBV11-2,TGTGCCAGCAGTGACAAGGGGGCCGGGGAGCTGTTTTTT,CASSDKGAGELFF
NA,TRBJ2-5,TRBD1,TRBV5-1,TGCGCCAGCAGCTTGAGGGACAGGGAGACCCAGTACTTC,CASSLRDRETQYF
NA,TRBJ2-1,TRBD1,TRBV7-9,TGTGCCAGCAGCCTGGGACAGGGGATTTACAATGAGCAGTTCTTC,CASSLGQGIYNEQFF
NA,TRBJ1-5,NA,TRBV19,TGTGCCAGTAGTATCGGCCGGACAGTACGGTATCAGCCCCAGCATTTT,CASSIGRTVRYQPQHF
NA,TRBJ1-2,TRBD1,TRBV2,TGTGCCACAAGCAGGGGGATTGGCTACACCTTC,CATSRGIGYTF
NA,TRBJ1-4,NA,TRBV9,TGTGCCAGCAGCTCTCCCAGCAGGGATCGGGCGGGGAATGAAAAACTGTTTTTT,CASSSPSRDRAGNEKLFF
once,TRBJ2-6,NA,TRBV11-3,TGTGCCAGCAGCCACGAGGGCAACGTCCTGACTTTC,CASSHEGNVLTF
NA,TRBJ1-1,TRBD1,TRBV6-6,TGTGCCAGCATTCGGGGACAGGGAGGTAAGACTGAAGCTTTCTTT,CASIRGQGGKTEAFF